This TCR beta chain was retrieved from a study of cytomegalovirus exposure and HLA in healthy donors. With 60 Vbeta and 13 Jbeta primers, the PCR was carried out. Sequencing used immunoSEQ multiplex PCR; TCRdb keeps in-frame clones, though not all of them. The top ten clones hold 4.9% of a sample with 130,000 to 150,000 clones, roughly 80% of them seen once. The CDR3 is 11 amino acids. Germline-derived CDR1 and CDR2 are SGHAT and FQNNGV. As regards this clone: Germline is not matched at one junction end, which may reflect a read error.

The sequence came from a woman in her forties or fifties in good health and CMV-seronegative. The sample consisted of PBMCs. The chain has TRBV11-2 and TRBJ1-2; a weak D match, TRBD1 (5 bases). The CDR3: CAAGGEHGYTF. The CDR3 nucleotides read TGCGCCGCCGGAGGGGAGCATGGCTACACCTTC.